Listed below are T cell receptor beta chains from one sample, sequenced in a study of T cell changes during pregnancy in multiple sclerosis. Generated by immunoSEQ multiplex PCR, the TCRdb table keeps only in-frame clones and is missing some. This table holds roughly 60,000 clones, around 96% found once. The sample in question was CD8+ T cells from peripheral blood mononuclear cells, obtained after pregnancy. The receptors derive from a female donor with multiple sclerosis, enrolled in a pregnancy study. The CDR3 runs from the conserved cysteine through the conserved F or W. A D gene is named only where the DNA matches it firmly. Rows may omit the clone size; those that give it use once, few, many or a size class.

clone size: -
J gene: TRBJ1-5
D gene: -
V gene: TRBV28
CDR3 DNA: TGTGCCAGCAGTTTTGTCCGGGTAAATCAGCCCCAGCATTTT
CDR3 protein: CASSFVRVNQPQHF

clone size: -
J gene: TRBJ2-3
D gene: TRBD2
V gene: TRBV7-8
CDR3 DNA: TGTGCCAGCAGCTTAGAACTAGCGGGAGAGACAGATACGCAGTATTTT
CDR3 protein: CASSLELAGETDTQYF

clone size: -
J gene: TRBJ2-3
D gene: -
V gene: TRBV19
CDR3 DNA: TGTGCCAGTAGCCCATTCGGGGGTAGCACAGATACGCAGTATTTT
CDR3 protein: CASSPFGGSTDTQYF

clone size: -
J gene: TRBJ2-3
D gene: TRBD1
V gene: TRBV18
CDR3 DNA: TGTGCCAGCTCGCCCAGACAGGGGGGATACACAGATACGCAGTATTTT
CDR3 protein: CASSPRQGGYTDTQYF

clone size: once
J gene: TRBJ2-1
D gene: TRBD2
V gene: TRBV27
CDR3 DNA: TGTGCCAGCAGCCCGCCCCTTGGGACTATAAATCCTCGTTCCTACAATGAGCAGTTCTTC
CDR3 protein: CASSPPLGTINPRSYNEQFF

clone size: -
J gene: TRBJ2-5
D gene: -
V gene: TRBV6-6
CDR3 DNA: TGTGCCAGCGGAGACCCGCTAGGAGAGACCCAGTACTTC
CDR3 protein: CASGDPLGETQYF

clone size: -
J gene: TRBJ2-7
D gene: TRBD1
V gene: TRBV2
CDR3 DNA: TGTGCCAGCAGTGAGGGGGACAGTTCCTACGAGCAGTACTTC
CDR3 protein: CASSEGDSSYEQYF

clone size: -
J gene: TRBJ2-7
D gene: -
V gene: TRBV28
CDR3 DNA: TGTGCCAGCAGCTTAGGCAGGGGCTACGAGCAGTACTTC
CDR3 protein: CASSLGRGYEQYF

clone size: -
J gene: TRBJ2-7
D gene: -
V gene: TRBV7-9
CDR3 DNA: TGTGCCAGCAGCTTACTCTCGTACGGTTACGAGCAGTACTTC
CDR3 protein: CASSLLSYGYEQYF

clone size: -
J gene: TRBJ2-3
D gene: TRBD2
V gene: TRBV2
CDR3 DNA: TGTGCCACGGCGGGAGGACCAGATACGCAGTATTTT
CDR3 protein: CATAGGPDTQYF

clone size: once
J gene: TRBJ2-1
D gene: -
V gene: TRBV19
CDR3 DNA: TGTGCCAGTAGCCCTGCGCTTCTTTACAATGAGCAGTTCTTC
CDR3 protein: CASSPALLYNEQFF

clone size: -
J gene: TRBJ2-7
D gene: -
V gene: TRBV7-9
CDR3 DNA: TGTGCCAGCAGCCCGGACGAGCAGTACTTC
CDR3 protein: CASSPDEQYF

clone size: -
J gene: TRBJ1-2
D gene: -
V gene: TRBV30
CDR3 DNA: TGTGCCTCCCCCTTTAGGAGGACAGTTGGTGGCTACACCTTC
CDR3 protein: CASPFRRTVGGYTF

clone size: few
J gene: TRBJ1-5
D gene: -
V gene: TRBV4-1
CDR3 DNA: TGCGCCAGCAGCTCTCCAGGGAGCAATCAGCCCCAGCATTTT
CDR3 protein: CASSSPGSNQPQHF

clone size: -
J gene: TRBJ2-7
D gene: TRBD2
V gene: TRBV27
CDR3 DNA: TGTGCCAGCAGTCCGACTAGCGGGACCTACGAGCAGTACTTC
CDR3 protein: CASSPTSGTYEQYF

clone size: -
J gene: TRBJ1-1
D gene: -
V gene: TRBV19
CDR3 DNA: TGTGCCAGTAGTTATCGACAGAACACTGAAGCTTTCTTT
CDR3 protein: CASSYRQNTEAFF

clone size: -
J gene: TRBJ2-5
D gene: -
V gene: TRBV5-8
CDR3 DNA: TGTGCCAGCAGCTTGCGAGAGACCCAGTACTTC
CDR3 protein: CASSLRETQYF

clone size: once
J gene: TRBJ2-3
D gene: -
V gene: TRBV4-1
CDR3 DNA: TGCGCCAGCAGCCAAGGAGGAGATACGCAGTATTTT
CDR3 protein: CASSQGGDTQYF

clone size: once
J gene: TRBJ2-1
D gene: -
V gene: TRBV27
CDR3 DNA: TGTGCCAGCAGTTTTCATAGTATTGGTGATGAGCAGTTCTTC
CDR3 protein: CASSFHSIGDEQFF

clone size: -
J gene: TRBJ2-7
D gene: -
V gene: TRBV27
CDR3 DNA: TGTGCCAGCAGTTTTAGCATCGCCTACGAGCAGTACTTC
CDR3 protein: CASSFSIAYEQYF

clone size: -
J gene: TRBJ1-2
D gene: -
V gene: TRBV30
CDR3 DNA: TGTGCCTGGAGTGTACCAGGAGGGCCGATGGGCTATGGCTACACCTTC
CDR3 protein: CAWSVPGGPMGYGYTF

clone size: -
J gene: TRBJ2-1
D gene: -
V gene: TRBV14
CDR3 DNA: TGTGCCAGCAGCCAAGATATGACAGGAACCTACAATGAGCAGTTCTTC
CDR3 protein: CASSQDMTGTYNEQFF

clone size: -
J gene: TRBJ1-5
D gene: -
V gene: TRBV28
CDR3 DNA: TGTGCCAGCAGTTTTCGAGCTGATCAGCCCCAGCATTTT
CDR3 protein: CASSFRADQPQHF

clone size: -
J gene: TRBJ2-1
D gene: TRBD2
V gene: TRBV2
CDR3 DNA: TGTGCCAGCACCGACTGGGTAGCGGGGGAGGCCTACAATGAGCAGTTCTTC
CDR3 protein: CASTDWVAGEAYNEQFF

clone size: -
J gene: TRBJ2-3
D gene: TRBD2
V gene: TRBV4-2
CDR3 DNA: TGTGCCAGCAGCCAAGAACGACTAGCGGGAGTAGATACGCAGTATTTT
CDR3 protein: CASSQERLAGVDTQYF

clone size: -
J gene: TRBJ1-1
D gene: -
V gene: TRBV28
CDR3 DNA: TGTGCCAGCCACCCTACAGGGACTGAAGCTTTCTTT
CDR3 protein: CASHPTGTEAFF

clone size: -
J gene: TRBJ2-6
D gene: TRBD1
V gene: TRBV10-3
CDR3 DNA: TGTGCCATCAGTGTTAGGTCGACACGGGGACAGCTCTTCTTTTCTGGGGCCAACGTCCTGACTTTC
CDR3 protein: CAISVRSTRGQLFFSGANVLTF

clone size: -
J gene: TRBJ2-1
D gene: -
V gene: TRBV7-7
CDR3 DNA: TGTGCTAGCAGCTTAGAGGGGGACTACAATGAGCAGTTCTTC
CDR3 protein: CASSLEGDYNEQFF

clone size: few
J gene: TRBJ1-1
D gene: TRBD1
V gene: TRBV28
CDR3 DNA: TGTGCCAGCAGTTTGGGGACAGGGGTTTTCACTGAAGCTTTCTTT
CDR3 protein: CASSLGTGVFTEAFF

clone size: -
J gene: TRBJ2-7
D gene: -
V gene: TRBV27
CDR3 DNA: TGTGCCAGCACCCGGAGGTCAGGTTCCTACGAGCAGTACTTC
CDR3 protein: CASTRRSGSYEQYF

clone size: -
J gene: TRBJ2-3
D gene: TRBD2
V gene: TRBV7-3
CDR3 DNA: TGTGCCAGCAGCTTAGTGGGACTAGCGGGAGGAGATACGCAGTATTTT
CDR3 protein: CASSLVGLAGGDTQYF

clone size: -
J gene: TRBJ2-5
D gene: -
V gene: TRBV28
CDR3 DNA: TGTGCCAGCAGTTTAGTGGCAGGTTCGGAGACCCAGTACTTC
CDR3 protein: CASSLVAGSETQYF

clone size: -
J gene: TRBJ2-1
D gene: TRBD1
V gene: TRBV14
CDR3 DNA: TGTGCCAGCAGCCAGGAGACAGGGATGGATGAGCAGTTCTTC
CDR3 protein: CASSQETGMDEQFF

clone size: -
J gene: TRBJ2-1
D gene: TRBD2
V gene: TRBV15
CDR3 DNA: TGTGCCACCAGCAGAGGGGCGGGAGGGGTGGTCAATGAGCAGTTCTTC
CDR3 protein: CATSRGAGGVVNEQFF

clone size: -
J gene: TRBJ2-3
D gene: TRBD2
V gene: TRBV19
CDR3 DNA: TGTGCCAGTAGTACTCCACTAGCGGAGCCAGATACGCAGTATTTT
CDR3 protein: CASSTPLAEPDTQYF

clone size: -
J gene: TRBJ2-1
D gene: TRBD2
V gene: TRBV5-4
CDR3 DNA: TGTGCCAGCAGCTTATCACTAGCGGGAGATGAGCAGTTCTTC
CDR3 protein: CASSLSLAGDEQFF

clone size: -
J gene: TRBJ2-3
D gene: -
V gene: TRBV9
CDR3 DNA: TGTGCCAGCAGCGCGGAGGTCGGTGATACGCAGTATTTT
CDR3 protein: CASSAEVGDTQYF

clone size: -
J gene: TRBJ2-7
D gene: TRBD1
V gene: TRBV7-9
CDR3 DNA: TGTGCCAGCAGCTCCGGGACAGGGCTCTACGAGCAGTACTTC
CDR3 protein: CASSSGTGLYEQYF

clone size: -
J gene: TRBJ2-1
D gene: TRBD2
V gene: TRBV9
CDR3 DNA: TGTGCCTGCCGGGGACTAAGAGACAATGAGCAGTTCTTC
CDR3 protein: CACRGLRDNEQFF

clone size: -
J gene: TRBJ2-1
D gene: -
V gene: TRBV12-1
CDR3 DNA: TGTGCCAGCAGCTCAGTCCAGTCTAGCGGGAGGGAGTTTGAGGAGCAGTTCTTC
CDR3 protein: CASSSVQSSGREFEEQFF

clone size: -
J gene: TRBJ2-3
D gene: -
V gene: TRBV29-1
CDR3 DNA: TGCAGCGTTGCGGGCGGGAATGCAGATACGCAGTATTTT
CDR3 protein: CSVAGGNADTQYF

clone size: -
J gene: TRBJ2-1
D gene: TRBD1
V gene: TRBV6-1
CDR3 DNA: TGTGCCAGCAGTGGTGTATCAGGACAGGGGTTCTTC
CDR3 protein: CASSGVSGQGFF

clone size: -
J gene: TRBJ1-1
D gene: -
V gene: TRBV4-1
CDR3 DNA: TGCGCCAGCAGCCAAGTTCAGACTTACTTT
CDR3 protein: CASSQVQTYF

clone size: -
J gene: TRBJ2-3
D gene: TRBD1
V gene: TRBV7-9
CDR3 DNA: TGTGCCAGCAGCTCCGCGACAGGGTCAGATACGCAGTATTTT
CDR3 protein: CASSSATGSDTQYF